This T cell receptor (beta chain) appears in the sequencing data of a study of tumor-infiltrating lymphocytes in oesophageal squamous cell carcinoma. This clonotype was found many times. The CDR3 runs to 14 residues. The ends lost 3 bases at V and 11 bases at J; junction bases unmatched: 5. CDR1 is LGHNA, CDR2 YSLEER, per germline. TCRdb passed the PCR reads through MiXCR, listing each CDR3 protein once. Of 12,000 or so distinct CDR3 sequences in the sample, 55% were seen once. The chain combines TRBV4-3 with TRBJ2-1; TRBD2 agrees at 12 bases. The sequenced sample was esophageal tumor tissue. The sequence came from a female donor with esophageal squamous cell carcinoma. CDR3 DNA: TGCGCCAGCAGCCAGGAGCTAGCGGGAGGGAAGCAGTTCTTC. It codes for CASSQELAGGKQFF.